Below, 18 T cell receptor beta chains from the same sample are listed, as sequenced in a study of CD8 T cells in Susac syndrome. With random hexamers, reverse transcription was performed on roughly 0.45 to 1 ug of RNA. TCRdb reprocessed the immunoSEQ multiplex PCR reads via MiXCR and lists one record per CDR3 protein. The data hold 95,000 to 150,000 distinct CDR3 sequences, with around 94% observed a single time. The sample taken for sequencing was CD8+ T cells from PBMCs. Receptor source: a human donor with Susac syndrome.

V is TRBV27 and J is TRBJ2-3; D call uncertain. The CDR3 runs 15 residues. The V end lost 5 bases, the J end lost 1 base, and 13 bases lay between the germline ends. CDR1 is MNHEY and CDR2 is SMNVEV in the germline V gene (reference sequence). The CDR3 is CASSPEPFGTDTQYF. CDR3 coding DNA: TGTGCCAGCAGTCCGGAGCCTTTTGGCACAGATACGCAGTATTTT.

The rearrangement links TRBV27 to TRBJ2-1; 10 bases line up with TRBD2. This CDR3 spans 16 amino acids. Germline V gene lookup returns CDR1 MNHEY and CDR2 SMNVEV (reference sequence). The trim removed 0 bases at V and 7 bases at J, leaving 6 bases unmatched. The CDR3: CASSLSSGGARNEQFF. CDR3 sequence (DNA): TGTGCCAGCAGTTTATCGAGCGGGGGGGCGCGGAATGAGCAGTTCTTC.

The chain combines TRBV29-1 with TRBJ2-1, with D possibly TRBD2 on 6 matching bases. The germline V gene encodes CDR1 SQVTM and CDR2 ANQGSEA. The CDR3 is 13 residues long. V lost 8 bases and J lost 7, with 18 bases in between. The CDR3 sequence is CSSVGGRRNEQFF. The CDR3 region has the DNA TGCAGCAGCGTTGGGGGGAGGAGAAATGAGCAGTTCTTC.

This chain joins TRBV20-1 and TRBJ2-5, with TRBD2 matching 7 bases. V lost 7 bases to trimming and J lost 5 bases; unmatched junction nucleotides: 1. Germline V lookup: CDR1 DFQATT, CDR2 SNEGSKA (reference sequence). CDR3 length equals 10 residues. The CDR3, as DNA: TGCAGTGGAGCGGGGGAGACCCAGTACTTC. Its protein product is CSGAGETQYF.

The chain recombines TRBV5-6 with TRBJ2-7, with 7 bases aligning to TRBD1. The V gene end was trimmed by 4 bases and the J gene end by 3 bases; junction bases not matched to a gene: 7. Germline-derived CDR1 and CDR2 are SGHDT and YYEEEE. The CDR3 runs 14 residues. The CDR3 bases are TGTGCCAGCAGCCTATCCGACAGGGTCTACGAGCAGTACTTC. Its protein product is CASSLSDRVYEQYF.

The rearrangement uses TRBV4-1 and TRBJ2-3, with D unresolved. Germline V CDR1 and CDR2: MGHRA, YSYEKL. Trimming left V 3 bases short and J 6 bases short, with 7 bases between. The CDR3 consists of 12 residues. CDR3 nucleotide sequence: TGCGCCAGCAGCCAGGACCGGGATACGCAGTATTTT. Translation gives CASSQDRDTQYF.

This rearrangement joins TRBV2 to TRBJ2-5, with TRBD1 matching over 7 bases. The CDR3 length is 17 residues. Germline V gene data show CDR1 as SNHLY and CDR2 as FYNNEI. J was trimmed by 1 base and V by 3 bases; bases with no gene match: 11. The CDR3 region is CASSDGEDRVPQETQYF. The CDR3 coding sequence is TGTGCCAGCAGTGATGGGGAAGACAGGGTTCCCCAAGAGACCCAGTACTTC.

The CDR3 region has the DNA TGTGCCACCAGCCAGCGGGGGGGCACAGATACGCAGTATTTT. Encoded protein: CATSQRGGTDTQYF. The chain employs TRBV15 and TRBJ2-3; TRBD2 agrees at 9 bases. Germline V gives CDR1 LNHNV, CDR2 YYDKDF (reference sequence). Trimming cost V 5 bases and J 1 base; bases outside gene matches: 1. The CDR3 extends over 14 amino acids.

This clonotype was seen just once. The gene calls are TRBV27 and TRBJ1-2, with 8 bases fitting TRBD1. V was clipped by 7 bases and J by 5 bases; unmatched bases: 15. This CDR3 comprises 16 residues. Germline V CDR1 and CDR2: MNHEY, SMNVEV (reference sequence). The CDR3 DNA is TGTGCCAGCACCGGGGCAGGGGGCACTGGGGTATATGGCTACACCTTC. Translating it yields CASTGAGGTGVYGYTF.

The chain combines TRBV6-5 with TRBJ1-6, with TRBD1 identical over 9 bases. This CDR3 is 15 amino acids long. Germline CDR1 and CDR2: MNHEY and SVGAGI. J gave up 10 bases and V 6 bases, and 10 bases lay outside the gene matches. The CDR3 DNA follows: TGTGCCAGCAGCTCACCCAGACAGGGGGAATCACCCCTCCACTTT. As protein: CASSSPRQGESPLHF.

The rearrangement uses TRBV5-1 and TRBJ2-1, with 9 bases that match TRBD2. The germline V gene encodes CDR1 SGHRS and CDR2 YFSETQ. Trimming took 0 bases from V and 7 from J; bases not matched to a gene: 5. CDR3 size: 15 residues. For the CDR3, the DNA is TGCGCCAGCAGCTTGGAGTTCCTAGCGGGGAATGAGCAGTTCTTC. This translates into CASSLEFLAGNEQFF.

The chain joins TRBV6-5 to TRBJ1-2; D is perhaps TRBD1 (6 bases). V shed 1 base and J shed 6 bases, with 9 bases lying between them. There are 13 residues in the CDR3. Looked up from germline, CDR1 is MNHEY and CDR2 is SVGAGI. The CDR3 sequence is CASSYFGGDGYTF. The CDR3 DNA is TGTGCCAGCAGTTACTTTGGGGGCGATGGCTACACCTTC.

The chain links TRBV29-1 to TRBJ2-2; 9 bases are shared with TRBD1. This CDR3 comprises 16 residues. V lost 8 bases and J lost 1; bases outside the gene matches: 11. Germline V gives CDR1 SQVTM, CDR2 ANQGSEA. The CDR3 DNA reads TGCAGCTCTTTCGTCGGGGACAGGGTGAACACCGGGGAGCTGTTTTTT. Translating gives CSSFVGDRVNTGELFF.

The V gene is TRBV27, the J gene TRBJ2-7, with a weak D call TRBD1 (6 bases). CDR3 size: 15 residues. Per germline, CDR1 MNHEY and CDR2 SMNVEV (reference sequence). V was cut by 4 bases and J by 6 bases, with 19 bases left in between. CDR3 DNA sequence: TGTGCCAGCAGTTCGATTACAGGGAGATCAACCGAGCAGTACTTC. This gives the protein CASSSITGRSTEQYF.

V is TRBV9 and J is TRBJ1-2, with a possible D match to TRBD1 (6 bases). CDR3 length: 14 residues. Germline V gene data show CDR1 as SGDLS and CDR2 as YYNGEE. The V end was cut by 2 bases, the J end by 3 bases, with 11 bases between. CDR3 nucleotide sequence: TGTGCCAGCAGCGTTTTACAGGGTCACTATGGCTACACCTTC. Protein product: CASSVLQGHYGYTF.

This sequence joins TRBV19 and TRBJ1-2, with a possible D match to TRBD1 (5 bases). The CDR3 runs 13 residues. CDR1 and CDR2 (germline): LNHDA, SQIVND (reference sequence). The V and J ends lost 3 bases and 8 bases respectively, with 13 bases between them. The CDR3 region is CASSMIRVDGYTF. The CDR3 DNA is TGTGCCAGTAGTATGATCAGGGTCGACGGCTACACCTTC.

The chain is built from TRBV7-9 and TRBJ1-2; TRBD1 is a possible D gene (5 bases). Trimming left V 7 bases short and J 8 bases short, with 11 bases between. The CDR3 totals 11 residues. Germline loops: CDR1 SEHNR, CDR2 FQNEAQ (reference sequence). As DNA, the CDR3 is TGTGCCAGCACCAAGGGGTACGGCTACACCTTC. It encodes CASTKGYGYTF.

The chain is built from TRBV7-9 and TRBJ1-3; no reliable D call. The CDR3 is 12 residues long. V was trimmed by 6 bases and J by 7 bases, leaving 10 bases between them. CDR1 is SEHNR and CDR2 is FQNEAQ in the germline V gene (reference sequence). The CDR3 nucleotides are TGTGCCAGCAGTCGGGTGGATAACACCATATATTTT. Translated, it gives CASSRVDNTIYF.